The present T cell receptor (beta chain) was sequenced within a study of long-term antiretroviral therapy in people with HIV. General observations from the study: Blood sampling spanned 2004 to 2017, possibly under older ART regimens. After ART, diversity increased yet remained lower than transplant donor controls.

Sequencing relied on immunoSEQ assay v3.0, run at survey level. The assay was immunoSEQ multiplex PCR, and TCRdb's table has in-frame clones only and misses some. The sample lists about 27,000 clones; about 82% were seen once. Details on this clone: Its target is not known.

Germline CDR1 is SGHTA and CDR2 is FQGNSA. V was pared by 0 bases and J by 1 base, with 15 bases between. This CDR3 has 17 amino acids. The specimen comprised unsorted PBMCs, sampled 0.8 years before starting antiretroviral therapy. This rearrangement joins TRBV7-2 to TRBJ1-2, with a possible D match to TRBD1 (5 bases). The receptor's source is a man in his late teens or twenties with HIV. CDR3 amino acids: CASSLATGSNSNYGYTF. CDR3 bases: TGTGCCAGCAGCTTAGCAACAGGCTCAAACAGTAACTATGGCTACACCTTC.